This T cell receptor beta chain was sequenced for a study of blood T cell repertoires in COVID-19. Study-wide context: Donors in the United States, Italy and Spain gave samples during acute or convalescent COVID-19. PBMCs, B-cell-depleted T cells, or T cells were the source of the cDNA or gDNA that made up the material.

Seattle-derived patients entered the study during active infection and were followed longitudinally. Sequencing used immunoSEQ multiplex PCR; TCRdb keeps in-frame clones, though not all of them. The data hold about 180,000 clones, with roughly four fifths observed a single time. The CDR3 covers 15 residues. Trimming removed 3 bases from V and 8 bases from J; junction bases left unmatched: 8. Per the germline V gene, CDR1 is MNHEY and CDR2 is SMNVEV (reference sequence). The sequencing sample was made of peripheral blood. This TCR came from a woman in her seventies with COVID-19, enrolled during active disease. The chain couples TRBV27 to TRBJ2-1; 9 positions agree with TRBD2. The CDR3 reads CASSFAGGPFHEQFF. Here the CDR3 DNA reads TGTGCCAGCAGTTTCGCGGGAGGGCCGTTCCATGAGCAGTTCTTC.